A single sample gave rise to the 4 T cell receptor beta chains below, sequenced in a study of blood T cell repertoires in COVID-19. TCRdb keeps only in-frame clones here, not all; method: immunoSEQ multiplex PCR. The sample yields some 100,000 clones, over 85% seen once. Sequencing input: peripheral blood. These receptors were obtained from a man in his 70s with acute or convalescent COVID-19.

The genes are TRBV6-6 and TRBJ1-2; D might be TRBD1 (6 bases). The germline V gene encodes CDR1 MNHNY and CDR2 SVGAGI (reference sequence). CDR3 length: 13 residues. The V end was cut by 6 bases, the J end by 3 bases, with 11 bases between. CDR3 protein: CASRKGVDYGYTF. CDR3 DNA sequence: TGTGCCAGCAGAAAGGGGGTAGACTATGGCTACACCTTC.

As for this clone: One end of the junction varies from germline; a read error may be responsible. The chain links TRBV7-7 to TRBJ2-5; 7 bases map to TRBD1. Germline V gives CDR1 SSHAT, CDR2 FNYEAQ (reference sequence). The CDR3 loop spans 13 amino acids. The CDR3 region has the DNA TGTGCTAGCAGCAAGGACAGGTGGGAGACCCAGTACTTC. It encodes CASSKDRWETQYF.

This clone was counted only a few times. The chain carries TRBV5-4 and TRBJ1-1; maybe TRBD1 (5 bases). This CDR3 comprises 12 residues. V dropped 2 bases and J dropped 7 bases, with 9 bases sitting between them. CDR1 is SGHNT, CDR2 YYREEE, per germline (reference sequence). Here the CDR3 DNA reads TGTGCCAGCAGCTTTCCGGGGGGTGAAGCTTTCTTT. Translated, it gives CASSFPGGEAFF. The full variable domain, its missing parts supplied by reference TRBV5-4 and TRBJ1-1, is ETGVTQSPTHLIKTRGQQVTLRCSSQSGHNTVSWYQQALGQGPQFIFQYYREEENGRGNFPPRFSGLQFPNYSSELNVNALELDDSALYLCASSFPGGEAFFGQGTRLTVV.

V gene TRBV28 combines with J gene TRBJ1-2, with D hard to call. Germline V gene lookup returns CDR1 MDHEN and CDR2 SYDVKM. The CDR3 sequence is 16 residues long. Trimming left V 3 bases short and J 3 bases short, with 17 bases between. The CDR3, as DNA: TGTGCCAGCAGTTTGCCGCTGAAGCAGGTCCACTATGGCTACACCTTC. It codes for CASSLPLKQVHYGYTF.